This entry describes one TCR beta chain. Its antigen is still unknown. The sample belongs to a study of OX40 agonist ivuxolimab in advanced cancers. Across the whole study: In three patients, partial responses were observed, one with hepatocellular carcinoma and two with cutaneous melanoma.

The study, taken as a whole, reports: Within 6 weeks, CD4+ and CD8+ blood T cells expanded clonally at 0.1 to 3.0 mg/kg. The authors also found low normalized T-cell clonal expansion in some nonresponders. Expanded clones were, on average, more numerous among CD8+ T cells than CD4+.

Profiling relied on immunoSEQ multiplex PCR, and the TCRdb table lists in-frame clones only, not all of them. The table shows under 95,000 clones, with approximately 93% occurring only once. The CDR3 length is 16 residues. Germline CDR1 MNHEY, CDR2 SMNVEV (reference sequence). V was shortened by 7 bases and J by 1 base, with 16 bases between the two germline ends. The receptor was isolated from an adult with an advanced solid tumor such as melanoma, head and neck, liver or kidney cancer. The source was CD4+ or CD8+ T cells sorted from blood, collected in a trial of the OX40 agonist ivuxolimab. V usage is TRBV27 and J usage is TRBJ2-2, with D unresolved. CDR3 protein: CASTLRPNLNTGELFF. In DNA form, the CDR3 reads TGTGCCAGCACCCTCCGACCTAACCTGAACACCGGGGAGCTGTTTTTT.